This T cell receptor (beta chain) was captured by sequencing in a study of T cell responses to AZD1222 COVID-19 vaccine. Points from the study as a whole: Once two AZD1222 doses were given, Spike-specific TCR breadth and depth went up. At baseline, seropositivity was found in only a handful of AZD1222 recipients. Repertoire collection took place solely once the T cell response had peaked.

TCRdb's table, derived via immunoSEQ multiplex PCR, lists solely in-frame clones and lacks some. This table holds approximately 140,000 clones, around nine tenths found once. Note on this clone: Its target is unknown.

There are 13 residues in the CDR3. J gave up 9 bases and V 3 bases, and 4 bases lay outside the gene matches. Looked up from germline, CDR1 is LNHDA and CDR2 is SQIVND (reference sequence). Both about-4-week and about-12-week second-dose recipients were combined. This specimen was peripheral blood, taken 28 days after the second AZD1222 dose. The receptor's source is an adult who received the AZD1222 COVID-19 vaccine. The chain links TRBV19 to TRBJ2-1; 8 bases agree with TRBD2. In nucleotides, the CDR3 is TGTGCCAGTAGTATTAACCTAGCGGGTGAGCAGTTCTTC. Amino acids: CASSINLAGEQFF.